This passage covers 9 T cell receptor beta chains from one sample sequenced in a study of naive and memory T cell subsets. Both TRBC1 and TRBC2 were covered by a beta constant-region primer of two equimolar oligonucleotides. Each CDR3 protein gets one entry after TCRdb re-called the UMI-ligation and nested PCR reads with MiXCR. The sample includes roughly 140,000 distinct CDR3 sequences, about 15% of them seen just once. The sequenced sample consisted of naive CD4+ T cells from blood. All receptors derive from a human donor in good health.

V usage is TRBV12-3 or TRBV12-4 and J usage is TRBJ1-5, with TRBD1 identical over 7 bases. This CDR3 region has 14 residues. Trimming removed 3 bases from V and 6 bases from J; junction bases left unmatched: 5. The CDR3 nucleotides read TGTGCCAGCAGTTTCATGAGACAGGGTCAGCCCCAGCATTTT. Translated, it gives CASSFMRQGQPQHF.

This clonotype was counted between two and nine times. The gene calls are TRBV12-3 or TRBV12-4 and TRBJ2-7; possible D gene TRBD2, 5 bases. The CDR3 loop spans 14 amino acids. V was trimmed by 1 base and J by 3 bases, leaving 10 bases between them. The CDR3 DNA reads TGTGCCAGCAGTTTAGGGTCAGGAGGCTACGAGCAGTACTTC. Amino acid sequence: CASSLGSGGYEQYF.

This clonotype came up a few times. This chain uses TRBV29-1 with TRBJ2-1; D is uncertain. The CDR3 contains 13 residues. The V and J ends lost 5 bases and 3 bases respectively, with 11 bases between them. CDR1 SQVTM and CDR2 ANQGSEA come from the germline V gene. The CDR3 region has the DNA TGCAGCGTTCTGTGGGATATCTACAATGAGCAGTTCTTC. It translates to CSVLWDIYNEQFF.

J is TRBJ2-2 and V is TRBV12-3 or TRBV12-4; tentatively, D is TRBD2 (6 bases). The ends were cut back, 6 bases at V and 0 bases at J, with 11 bases in the middle. The CDR3 contains 15 residues. The CDR3 here is CASRIAATNTGELFF. The CDR3 bases are TGTGCCAGCAGAATAGCGGCAACGAACACCGGGGAGCTGTTTTTT.

The chain links TRBV9 to TRBJ1-1; 8 bases fit TRBD1. The trim removed 0 bases at V and 10 bases at J, leaving 8 bases unmatched. Germline CDR1 reads SGDLS; CDR2 reads YYNGEE. This CDR3 has 14 residues. The CDR3 bases are TGTGCCAGCAGCGTAGACCCGAGACAGGGGACAGCTTTCTTT. Translated: CASSVDPRQGTAFF.

Only a few counts were recorded for this clonotype. The chain carries TRBV5-1 and TRBJ2-6; no clear D gene. The V gene lost 1 base and the J gene lost 0 bases, with 23 bases spanning the gap. CDR1 SGHRS and CDR2 YFSETQ come from the germline V gene. The CDR3 has 21 residues. The CDR3 region is CASSLNLGRPYESSGANVLTF. CDR3 DNA sequence: TGCGCCAGCAGCTTGAATTTGGGCAGGCCGTACGAATCCTCTGGGGCCAACGTCCTGACTTTC.

The gene calls are TRBV29-1 and TRBJ2-5; D possibly uses TRBD1 or TRBD2 (5 bases each). The ends were cut back, 6 bases at V and 5 bases at J, with 16 bases in the middle. Germline lookup yields CDR1 SQVTM and CDR2 ANQGSEA. This CDR3 is built from 13 residues. CDR3: CSVLGRRHETQYF. CDR3 bases: TGCAGCGTGCTGGGACGGAGGCACGAGACCCAGTACTTC.

The V gene is TRBV19, the J gene TRBJ1-4; 10 nucleotides match TRBD1. V lost 1 base to trimming and J lost 8 bases; unmatched junction nucleotides: 13. Germline lookup yields CDR1 LNHDA and CDR2 SQIVND (reference sequence). The CDR3 covers 18 residues. CDR3 in amino acids: CASSIGPRTGGLLEKLFF. The CDR3 nucleotides are TGTGCCAGTAGTATAGGTCCCCGGACAGGGGGGCTGTTGGAAAAACTGTTTTTT.

The V and J genes are TRBV11-3 and TRBJ1-1, with D tentatively TRBD1 (5 bases). CDR1 is SGHNT and CDR2 is YENEEA in the germline V gene. There are 13 residues in the CDR3. V shed 4 bases and J shed 7 bases, with 13 bases lying between them. This chain's CDR3 is CASSSQGDGEAFF. The CDR3 nucleotides are TGTGCCAGCAGCTCTCAGGGAGATGGTGAAGCTTTCTTT.